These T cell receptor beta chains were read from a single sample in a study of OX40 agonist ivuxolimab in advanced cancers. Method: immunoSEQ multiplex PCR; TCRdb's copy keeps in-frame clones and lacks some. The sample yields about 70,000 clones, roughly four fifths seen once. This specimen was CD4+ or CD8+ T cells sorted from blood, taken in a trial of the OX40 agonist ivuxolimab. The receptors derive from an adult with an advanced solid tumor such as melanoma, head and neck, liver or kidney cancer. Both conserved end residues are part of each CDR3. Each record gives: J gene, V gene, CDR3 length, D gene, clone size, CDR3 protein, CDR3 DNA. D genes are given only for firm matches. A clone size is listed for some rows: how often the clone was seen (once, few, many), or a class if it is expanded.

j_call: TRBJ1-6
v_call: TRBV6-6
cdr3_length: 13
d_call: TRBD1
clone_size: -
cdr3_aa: CASAGQGNSPLHF
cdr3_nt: TGTGCCAGCGCCGGACAGGGCAATTCACCCCTCCACTTT

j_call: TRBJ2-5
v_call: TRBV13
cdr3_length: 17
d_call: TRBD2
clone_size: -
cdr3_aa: CASSQWTSGATGGTQYF
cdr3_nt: TGTGCCAGCAGCCAATGGACTAGCGGGGCCACGGGAGGGACCCAGTACTTC

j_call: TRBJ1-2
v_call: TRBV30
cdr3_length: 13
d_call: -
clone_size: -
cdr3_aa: CAWSVRREHGYTF
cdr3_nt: TGTGCCTGGAGTGTCCGTCGGGAACATGGCTACACCTTC

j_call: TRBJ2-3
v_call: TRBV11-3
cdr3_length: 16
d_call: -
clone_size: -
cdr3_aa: CASSLGSVPGADTQYF
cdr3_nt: TGTGCCAGCAGCTTAGGATCGGTCCCAGGGGCAGATACGCAGTATTTT

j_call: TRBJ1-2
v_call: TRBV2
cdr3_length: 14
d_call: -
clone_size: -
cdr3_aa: CASSELPGDSGYTF
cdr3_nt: TGTGCCAGCAGTGAACTCCCAGGGGATAGTGGCTACACCTTC

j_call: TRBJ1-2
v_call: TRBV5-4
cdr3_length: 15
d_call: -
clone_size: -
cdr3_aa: CASSLQTQGRYGYTF
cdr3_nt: TGTGCCAGCAGCTTGCAGACCCAGGGTCGCTACGGCTACACCTTC

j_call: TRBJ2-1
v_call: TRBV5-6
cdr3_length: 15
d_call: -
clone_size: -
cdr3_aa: CASSFGPRSYNEQFF
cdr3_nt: TGTGCCAGCAGCTTCGGTCCGCGCTCCTACAATGAGCAGTTCTTC

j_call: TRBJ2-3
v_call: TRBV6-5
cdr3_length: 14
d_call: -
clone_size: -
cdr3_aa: CASSYSNNRDTQYF
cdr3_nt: TGTGCCAGCAGTTACTCCAACAACCGGGATACGCAGTATTTT

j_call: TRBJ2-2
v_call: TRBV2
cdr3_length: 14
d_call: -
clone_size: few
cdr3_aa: CASSRPAGTGELFF
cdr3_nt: TGTGCCAGCAGCCGCCCAGCAGGCACCGGGGAGCTGTTTTTT

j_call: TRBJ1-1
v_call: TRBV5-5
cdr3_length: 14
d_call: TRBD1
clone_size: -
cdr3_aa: CASRLRTGGTEAFF
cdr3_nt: TGTGCCAGCAGACTCAGGACAGGGGGGACTGAAGCTTTCTTT

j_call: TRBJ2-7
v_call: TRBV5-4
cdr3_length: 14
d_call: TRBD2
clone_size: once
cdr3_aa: CASSSPSGTYEQYF
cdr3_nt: TGTGCCAGCAGCTCACCTAGCGGGACCTACGAGCAGTACTTC

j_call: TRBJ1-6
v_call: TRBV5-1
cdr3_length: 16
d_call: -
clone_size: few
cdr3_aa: CASSLGLGAYNSPLHF
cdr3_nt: TGCGCCAGCAGCTTGGGTCTGGGAGCGTATAATTCACCCCTCCACTTT

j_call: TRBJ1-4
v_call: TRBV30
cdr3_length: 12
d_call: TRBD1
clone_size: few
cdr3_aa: CALGQGNEKLFF
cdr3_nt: TGTGCCTTGGGACAGGGTAATGAAAAACTGTTTTTT

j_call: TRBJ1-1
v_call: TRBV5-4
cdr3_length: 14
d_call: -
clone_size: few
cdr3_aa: CASRSTQGSTEAFF
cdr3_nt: TGTGCCAGCAGATCGACCCAGGGGAGCACTGAAGCTTTCTTT

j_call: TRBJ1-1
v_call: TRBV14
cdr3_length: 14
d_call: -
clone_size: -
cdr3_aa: CASSQGHGGSEAFF
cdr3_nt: TGTGCCAGCAGCCAAGGGCATGGGGGGTCTGAAGCTTTCTTT

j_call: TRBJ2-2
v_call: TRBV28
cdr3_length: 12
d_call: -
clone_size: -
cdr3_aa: CASSFGGGELFF
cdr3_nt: TGTGCCAGCAGTTTTGGAGGCGGGGAGCTGTTTTTT

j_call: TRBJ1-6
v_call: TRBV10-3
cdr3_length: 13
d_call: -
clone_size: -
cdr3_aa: CAISLDSYSPLHF
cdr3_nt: TGTGCCATCAGCCTGGACAGCTATTCACCCCTCCACTTT

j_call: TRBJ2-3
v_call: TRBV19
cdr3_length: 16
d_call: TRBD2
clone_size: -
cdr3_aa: CASLRGAGDVEGTQYF
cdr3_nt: TGTGCCAGTCTGCGTGGCGCGGGAGATGTGGAAGGTACGCAGTATTTT

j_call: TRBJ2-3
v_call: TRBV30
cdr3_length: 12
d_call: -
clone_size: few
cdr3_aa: CAWSYHGDTQYF
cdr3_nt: TGTGCCTGGAGTTACCATGGTGATACGCAGTATTTT

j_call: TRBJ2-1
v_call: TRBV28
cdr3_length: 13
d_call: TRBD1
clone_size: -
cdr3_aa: CASSYSTGTEQFF
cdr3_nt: TGTGCCAGCAGTTATTCGACAGGGACGGAGCAGTTCTTC

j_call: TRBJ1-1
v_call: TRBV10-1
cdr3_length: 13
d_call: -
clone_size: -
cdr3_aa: CASSESVNTEAFF
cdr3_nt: TGCGCCAGCAGTGAATCGGTGAACACTGAAGCTTTCTTT

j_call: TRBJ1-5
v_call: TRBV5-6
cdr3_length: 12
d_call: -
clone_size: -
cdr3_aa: CASSFAGKPQHF
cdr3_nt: TGTGCCAGCAGCTTCGCGGGTAAGCCCCAGCATTTT

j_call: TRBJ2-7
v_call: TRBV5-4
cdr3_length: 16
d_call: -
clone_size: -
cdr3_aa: CASSFGDGMASYEQYF
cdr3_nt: TGTGCCAGCAGCTTCGGCGACGGAATGGCCTCCTACGAGCAGTACTTC

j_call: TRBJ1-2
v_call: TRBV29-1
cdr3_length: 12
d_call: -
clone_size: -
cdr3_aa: CSVNRDPLGYTF
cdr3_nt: TGCAGCGTTAATCGGGATCCCCTTGGCTACACCTTC

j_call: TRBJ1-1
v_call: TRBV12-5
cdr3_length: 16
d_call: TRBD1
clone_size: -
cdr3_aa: CASGLPPGQGGTEAFF
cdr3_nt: TGTGCTAGTGGTTTGCCCCCCGGACAGGGGGGGACTGAAGCTTTCTTT

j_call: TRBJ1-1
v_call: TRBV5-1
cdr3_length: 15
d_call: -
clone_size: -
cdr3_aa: CASSSVRSGNTEAFF
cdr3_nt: TGCGCCAGCAGCTCGGTCCGTAGCGGGAACACTGAAGCTTTCTTT

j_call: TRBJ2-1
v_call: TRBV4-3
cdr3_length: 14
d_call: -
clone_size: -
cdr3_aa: CASSQEGPYNEQFF
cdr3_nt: TGCGCCAGCAGCCAAGAGGGACCATACAATGAGCAGTTCTTC

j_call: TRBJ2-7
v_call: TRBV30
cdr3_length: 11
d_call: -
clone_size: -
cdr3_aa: CAWTDSYEQYF
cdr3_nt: TGTGCCTGGACGGACTCCTACGAGCAGTACTTC

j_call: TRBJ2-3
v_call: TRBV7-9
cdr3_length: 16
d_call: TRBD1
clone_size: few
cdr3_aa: CASSWEGDRGGDTQYF
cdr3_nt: TGTGCCAGCAGCTGGGAGGGGGACAGGGGAGGGGATACGCAGTATTTT

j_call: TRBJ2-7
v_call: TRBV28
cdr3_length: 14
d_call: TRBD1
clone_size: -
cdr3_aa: CASTPWDRDYEQYF
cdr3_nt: TGTGCCAGCACCCCTTGGGACAGGGACTACGAGCAGTACTTC

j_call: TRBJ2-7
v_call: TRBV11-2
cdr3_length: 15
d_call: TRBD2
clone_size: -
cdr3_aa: CASSLVGTSSYEQYF
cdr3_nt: TGTGCCAGCAGCTTAGTGGGGACTAGCTCCTACGAGCAGTACTTC

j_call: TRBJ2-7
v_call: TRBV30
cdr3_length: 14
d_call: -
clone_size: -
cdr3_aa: CAWSGWGTGYEQYF
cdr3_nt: TGTGCCTGGAGTGGGTGGGGGACCGGTTACGAGCAGTACTTC

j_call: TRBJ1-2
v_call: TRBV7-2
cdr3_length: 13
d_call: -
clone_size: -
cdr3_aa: CASSPLGTYGYTF
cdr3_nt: TGTGCCAGCAGCCCCCTGGGCACCTATGGCTACACCTTC

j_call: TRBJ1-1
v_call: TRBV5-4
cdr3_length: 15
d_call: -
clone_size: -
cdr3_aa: CASSLVDRLNTEAFF
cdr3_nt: TGTGCCAGCAGCTTGGTGGACAGACTGAACACTGAAGCTTTCTTT

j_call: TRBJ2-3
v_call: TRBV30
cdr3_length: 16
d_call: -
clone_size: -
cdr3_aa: CAWSVGTGGNTDTQYF
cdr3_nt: TGTGCCTGGAGTGTAGGAACCGGGGGCAATACAGATACGCAGTATTTT

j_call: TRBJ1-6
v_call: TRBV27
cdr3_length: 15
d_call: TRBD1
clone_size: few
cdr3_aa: CASTPGDREQSPLHF
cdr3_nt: TGTGCCAGCACCCCCGGGGACAGGGAACAGTCACCCCTCCACTTT

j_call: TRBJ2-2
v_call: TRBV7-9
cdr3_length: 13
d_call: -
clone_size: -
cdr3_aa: CASSLLGAGELFF
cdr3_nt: TGTGCCAGCAGCTTACTAGGGGCCGGGGAGCTGTTTTTT

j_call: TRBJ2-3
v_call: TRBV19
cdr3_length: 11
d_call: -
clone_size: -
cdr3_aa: CASSIRETQYF
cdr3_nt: TGTGCCAGTAGTATTAGGGAGACTCAGTATTTT

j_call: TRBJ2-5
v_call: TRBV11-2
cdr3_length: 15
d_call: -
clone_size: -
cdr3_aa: CASSSQTGSQETQYF
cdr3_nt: TGTGCCAGCAGCTCCCAGACCGGAAGCCAAGAGACCCAGTACTTC

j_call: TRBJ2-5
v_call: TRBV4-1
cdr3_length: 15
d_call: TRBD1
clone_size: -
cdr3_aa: CASSPGTGAQETQYF
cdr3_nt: TGCGCCAGCAGCCCGGGGACAGGGGCCCAAGAGACCCAGTACTTC

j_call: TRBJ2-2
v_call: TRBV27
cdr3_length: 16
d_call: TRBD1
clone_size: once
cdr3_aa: CASRDRGRVDTGELFF
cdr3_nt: TGTGCCAGCAGGGACAGGGGGCGCGTGGACACCGGGGAGCTGTTTTTT

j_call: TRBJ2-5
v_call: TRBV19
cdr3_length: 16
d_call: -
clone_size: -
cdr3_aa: CASTTRRVGGEETQYF
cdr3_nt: TGTGCCAGTACCACTAGAAGAGTGGGCGGAGAAGAGACCCAGTACTTC

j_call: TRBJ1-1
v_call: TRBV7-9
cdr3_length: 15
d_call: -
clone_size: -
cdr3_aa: CASSLNPGANTEAFF
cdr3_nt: TGTGCCAGCAGCTTAAATCCAGGGGCGAACACTGAAGCTTTCTTT

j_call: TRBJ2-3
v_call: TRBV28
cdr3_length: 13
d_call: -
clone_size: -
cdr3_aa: CASSLDSTDTQYF
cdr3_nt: TGTGCCAGCAGTTTGGACAGCACAGATACGCAGTATTTT

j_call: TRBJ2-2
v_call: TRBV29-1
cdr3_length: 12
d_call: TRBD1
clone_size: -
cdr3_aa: CSATGGPGELFF
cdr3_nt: TGCAGCGCTACAGGGGGCCCCGGGGAGCTGTTTTTT

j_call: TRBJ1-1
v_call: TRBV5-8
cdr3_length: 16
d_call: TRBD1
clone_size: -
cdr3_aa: CASSLTGGRRNTEAFF
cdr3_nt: TGTGCCAGCAGTCTGACAGGGGGGAGGCGGAACACTGAAGCTTTCTTT

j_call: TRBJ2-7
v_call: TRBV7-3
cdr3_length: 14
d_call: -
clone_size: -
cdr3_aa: CASSPQPGSYEQYF
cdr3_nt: TGTGCCAGCAGCCCCCAGCCGGGCAGCTACGAGCAGTACTTC

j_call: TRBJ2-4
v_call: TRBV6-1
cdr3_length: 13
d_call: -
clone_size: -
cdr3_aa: CASSERQGDIQYF
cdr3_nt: TGTGCCAGCAGTGAACGGCAGGGAGACATTCAGTACTTC

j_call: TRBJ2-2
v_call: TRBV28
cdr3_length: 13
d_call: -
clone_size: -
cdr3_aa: CASSLHATGELFF
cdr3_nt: TGTGCCAGCAGTTTACATGCCACCGGGGAGCTGTTTTTT

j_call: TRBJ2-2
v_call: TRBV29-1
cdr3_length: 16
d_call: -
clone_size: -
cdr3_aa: CSVVWDTKANTGELFF
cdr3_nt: TGCAGCGTTGTATGGGACACAAAGGCGAACACCGGGGAGCTGTTTTTT

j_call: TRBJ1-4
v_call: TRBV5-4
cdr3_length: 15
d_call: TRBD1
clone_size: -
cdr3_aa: CASSLGGQTNEKLFF
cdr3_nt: TGTGCCAGCAGCCTTGGGGGACAGACTAATGAAAAACTGTTTTTT

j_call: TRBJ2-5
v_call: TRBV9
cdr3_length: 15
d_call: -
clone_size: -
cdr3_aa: CASSYRGGRQETQYF
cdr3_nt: TGTGCCAGCAGTTATAGAGGGGGGAGACAAGAGACCCAGTACTTC

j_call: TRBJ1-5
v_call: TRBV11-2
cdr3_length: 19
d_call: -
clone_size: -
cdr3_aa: CASSFDDRFEDRGNQPQHF
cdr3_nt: TGTGCCAGCAGCTTTGACGACAGGTTCGAGGATCGCGGGAATCAGCCCCAGCATTTT

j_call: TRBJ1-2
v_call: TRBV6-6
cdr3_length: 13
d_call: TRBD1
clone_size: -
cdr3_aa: CASRAGQGQGYTF
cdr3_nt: TGTGCCAGCAGGGCCGGACAGGGGCAAGGCTACACCTTC

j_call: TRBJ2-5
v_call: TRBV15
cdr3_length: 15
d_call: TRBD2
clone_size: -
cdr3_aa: CATSRDFGGEETQYF
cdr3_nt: TGTGCCACCAGCAGAGATTTTGGGGGGGAAGAGACCCAGTACTTC

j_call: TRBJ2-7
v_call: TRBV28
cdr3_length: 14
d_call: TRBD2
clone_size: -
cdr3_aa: CASSSPLAGYEQYF
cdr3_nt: TGTGCCAGCAGTTCCCCACTAGCGGGGTACGAGCAGTACTTC

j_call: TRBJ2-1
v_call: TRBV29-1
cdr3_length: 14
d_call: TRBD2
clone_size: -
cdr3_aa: CSVDGGRGYNEQFF
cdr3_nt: TGCAGCGTTGACGGCGGGAGAGGCTACAATGAGCAGTTCTTC

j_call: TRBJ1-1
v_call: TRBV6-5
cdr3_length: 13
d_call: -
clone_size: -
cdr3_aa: CASSPTENTEAFF
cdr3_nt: TGTGCCAGCAGCCCGACAGAGAACACTGAAGCTTTCTTT

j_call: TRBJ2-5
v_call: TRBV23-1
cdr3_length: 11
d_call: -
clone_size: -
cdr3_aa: CASGAEETQYF
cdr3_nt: TGCGCCAGCGGCGCTGAAGAGACCCAGTACTTC

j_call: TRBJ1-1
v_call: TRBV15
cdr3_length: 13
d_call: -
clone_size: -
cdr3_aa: CATSRDPLAEAFF
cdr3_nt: TGTGCCACCAGCAGAGATCCCCTCGCTGAAGCTTTCTTT